These T cell receptor beta chains were read from a single sample in a study of blood T cell repertoires in COVID-19. Produced via immunoSEQ multiplex PCR; TCRdb's table is partial and in-frame only. The sample carries over 200,000 clones, roughly four fifths recorded once. The source material was peripheral blood. These receptors were taken from a middle-aged man with active or convalescent COVID-19. CDR3s include the opening cysteine and the closing phenylalanine or tryptophan. D genes are given only for firm matches. Clone size is shown for a subset of rows, as once, few, many or a class of expanded clone.

>TRBD1|TRBJ2-7|TRBV15|-
CATSRQGADYEQYF
TGTGCCACCAGCAGACAGGGGGCGGACTACGAGCAGTACTTC
>-|TRBJ2-7|TRBV11-3|-
CASSRGQNYEQYF
TGTGCCAGCAGCAGAGGACAGAACTACGAGCAGTACTTC
>TRBD2|TRBJ2-1|TRBV11-1|few
CASSLGRGGIREQFF
TGTGCCAGCAGCTTAGGACGGGGGGGAATCCGGGAGCAGTTCTTC
>-|TRBJ1-2|TRBV9|-
CASSVRQDGGYTF
TGTGCCAGCAGCGTCCGGCAGGATGGTGGCTACACCTTC
>TRBD1|TRBJ2-5|TRBV23-1|-
CASSHPGTDQETQYF
TGCGCCAGCAGTCACCCCGGGACAGACCAAGAGACCCAGTACTTC
>TRBD1|TRBJ1-2|TRBV6-5|-
CASSRTGDIYGYTF
TGTGCCAGCAGTCGGACAGGGGATATCTATGGCTACACCTTC
>TRBD1|TRBJ1-4|TRBV6-5|-
CASSYQGQGGKLFF
TGTGCCAGCAGTTACCAGGGACAGGGAGGGAAACTGTTTTTT
>-|TRBJ1-1|TRBV30|-
CAFQTVMNTEAFF
TGTGCCTTCCAGACAGTTATGAACACTGAAGCTTTCTTT
>-|TRBJ1-2|TRBV2|few
CASSEGLGYGYTF
TGTGCCAGCAGTGAGGGGCTAGGCTATGGCTACACCTTC
>-|TRBJ1-2|TRBV10-2|-
CASCRTPQGDVGYTF
TGCGCCAGCTGCCGTACTCCCCAGGGTGATGTCGGCTACACCTTC
>TRBD1|TRBJ1-2|TRBV30|-
CAWGTGTGYTF
TGTGCCTGGGGGACAGGTACTGGCTACACCTTC
>-|TRBJ1-2|TRBV20-1|-
CSASFRGYTF
TGCAGTGCTAGTTTTCGGGGCTACACCTTC
>TRBD2|TRBJ2-2|TRBV4-3|-
CASSQRLAGGSDTGELFF
TGCGCCAGCAGCCAAAGGCTAGCGGGGGGGTCGGACACCGGGGAGCTGTTTTTT
>TRBD1|TRBJ2-7|TRBV7-6|-
CASSLAGGRDEQYF
TGTGCCAGCAGCTTAGCAGGGGGCAGGGACGAGCAGTACTTC
>TRBD1|TRBJ1-1|TRBV19|few
CASILTGGTEAFF
TGTGCCAGTATCCTGACAGGGGGCACTGAAGCTTTCTTT
>-|TRBJ1-5|TRBV6-5|-
CASKNENQPQHF
TGTGCCAGCAAGAACGAGAATCAGCCCCAGCATTTT
>TRBD1|TRBJ2-3|TRBV19|-
CASSILQGGTDTQYF
TGTGCCAGTAGTATACTGCAGGGGGGCACAGATACGCAGTATTTT
>-|TRBJ1-1|TRBV29-1|-
CSVDRGGMNTEAFF
TGCAGCGTTGATCGGGGGGGAATGAACACTGAAGCTTTCTTT
>TRBD1|TRBJ2-6|TRBV6-1|once
CASSEGQGAGANVLTF
TGTGCCAGCAGTGAGGGACAGGGGGCTGGGGCCAACGTCCTGACTTTC
>TRBD2|TRBJ2-5|TRBV3-1/TRBV3-2|-
CASSQGRGIQETQYF
TGTGCCAGCAGCCAAGGGCGGGGGATCCAAGAGACCCAGTACTTC
>-|TRBJ1-3|TRBV6-5|-
CASSYSAASSGNTIYF
TGTGCCAGCAGTTACTCGGCCGCAAGCTCTGGAAACACCATATATTTT
>TRBD1|TRBJ2-7|TRBV6-5|-
CASTPDRDQYEQYF
TGTGCCAGCACCCCGGACAGGGACCAATACGAGCAGTACTTC
>TRBD1|TRBJ1-5|TRBV19|-
CASSDTGGSNQPQHF
TGTGCCAGTAGTGACACAGGGGGGAGCAATCAGCCCCAGCATTTT
>-|TRBJ1-1|TRBV7-2|-
CASSPVGVSSEAFF
TGTGCCAGCAGCCCGGTCGGGGTTTCGTCTGAAGCTTTCTTT
>-|TRBJ2-1|TRBV24-1|-
CATSDLSTRRQFF
TGTGCCACCAGTGATTTGTCAACTAGACGTCAGTTCTTC
>-|TRBJ2-2|TRBV7-2|-
CASSSFSNTGELFF
TGTGCCAGCAGCTCGTTTTCGAACACCGGGGAGCTGTTTTTT
>TRBD1|TRBJ1-4|TRBV7-9|-
CASSHDRGNEKLFF
TGTGCCAGCAGCCACGACAGGGGCAATGAAAAACTGTTTTTT
>-|TRBJ2-1|TRBV9|-
CASSVVSGRYNEQFF
TGTGCCAGCAGCGTAGTGAGTGGCAGGTACAATGAGCAGTTCTTC
>-|TRBJ1-1|TRBV6-5|-
CASSYVQGSTEAFF
TGTGCCAGCAGTTACGTCCAGGGCTCCACTGAAGCTTTCTTT
>-|TRBJ2-2|TRBV21-1|-
CASSTNRGAVF
TGTGCCAGCAGCACGAACCGGGGAGCTGTTTTT
>-|TRBJ1-1|TRBV7-2|-
CASSLRLGESTEAFF
TGTGCCAGCAGCTTAAGACTTGGAGAGAGCACTGAAGCTTTCTTT
>TRBD1|TRBJ1-5|TRBV20-1|-
CSASRTGKGNQPQHF
TGCAGTGCTAGTCGGACAGGGAAGGGCAATCAGCCCCAGCATTTT